This TCR beta chain comes out of a study of blood T cell repertoires in COVID-19. Study summary: There were acute and convalescent COVID-19 samples, and they came from the United States, Italy and Spain. The analysed material was cDNA or gDNA that came from T cells, B-cell-depleted T cells, or PBMCs.

Source study methods: It was from reference gene primer amplification that nucleated cell counts were estimated. Clones were sequenced by immunoSEQ multiplex PCR, and TCRdb holds only the in-frame ones, with some missing. For V, J and clone size, that table is used; D and trimming come from the DNA. This table has about 300,000 clones, more than 70% appearing once. The CDR3 runs to 15 residues. The J segment lost 5 bases and the V segment lost 4 bases, leaving 5 bases of the junction unmatched. The germline V gene has CDR1 SGHTA and CDR2 FQGNSA. Sequences were obtained from peripheral blood. The chain has TRBV7-2 and TRBJ2-1, with 10 bases lining up with TRBD1. This receptor was identified in a woman between 50 and 59 years old with acute or convalescent COVID-19. The CDR3 spells CASSYRDRGNNEQFF. Here the CDR3 DNA reads TGTGCCAGCAGCTACCGGGACAGGGGCAACAATGAGCAGTTCTTC.